Sequencing of this T cell receptor (beta chain) was carried out in a study of T cell responses to AZD1222 COVID-19 vaccine. Findings and limits, study-wide: Close to half of all spike-specific TCRs reportedly target regions of the variants that are unmutated.

This CDR3 contains 13 residues. Germline V gives CDR1 PRHDT, CDR2 FYEKMQ (reference sequence). V lost 5 bases, J lost 2 bases, and 2 bases stayed unmatched. As concerns this clone: Its target is not known.

Only in-frame clones appear in the TCRdb table, and some are missing; sequencing was by immunoSEQ multiplex PCR. The data contain 78,000 or so clones, over 60% of them seen just once; the ten biggest clones take up roughly 50%. The sequencing used peripheral blood, collected 28 days after the second AZD1222 dose. The TCR originated in an adult who received the AZD1222 COVID-19 vaccine. The chain carries TRBV13 and TRBJ2-5; 7 nucleotides agree with TRBD1. This CDR3 reads CASSAGGQETQYF. CDR3 nucleotides: TGTGCCAGCAGCGCAGGGGGTCAAGAGACCCAGTACTTC.